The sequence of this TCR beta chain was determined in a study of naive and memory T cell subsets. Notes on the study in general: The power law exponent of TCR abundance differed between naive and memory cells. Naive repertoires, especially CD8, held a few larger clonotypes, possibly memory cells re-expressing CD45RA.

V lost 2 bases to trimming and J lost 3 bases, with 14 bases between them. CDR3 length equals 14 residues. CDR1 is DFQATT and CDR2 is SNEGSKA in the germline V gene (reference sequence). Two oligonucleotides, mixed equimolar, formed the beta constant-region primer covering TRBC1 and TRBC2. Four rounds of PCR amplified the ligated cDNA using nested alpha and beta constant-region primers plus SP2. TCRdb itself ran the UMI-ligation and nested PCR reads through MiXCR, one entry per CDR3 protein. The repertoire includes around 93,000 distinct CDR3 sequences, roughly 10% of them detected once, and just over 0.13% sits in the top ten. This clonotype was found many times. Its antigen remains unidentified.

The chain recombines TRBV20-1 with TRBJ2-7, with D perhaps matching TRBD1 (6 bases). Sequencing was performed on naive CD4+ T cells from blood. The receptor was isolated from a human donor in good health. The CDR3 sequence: CSARKGHAHYEQYF. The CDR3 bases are TGCAGTGCTAGAAAGGGACACGCGCACTACGAGCAGTACTTC.